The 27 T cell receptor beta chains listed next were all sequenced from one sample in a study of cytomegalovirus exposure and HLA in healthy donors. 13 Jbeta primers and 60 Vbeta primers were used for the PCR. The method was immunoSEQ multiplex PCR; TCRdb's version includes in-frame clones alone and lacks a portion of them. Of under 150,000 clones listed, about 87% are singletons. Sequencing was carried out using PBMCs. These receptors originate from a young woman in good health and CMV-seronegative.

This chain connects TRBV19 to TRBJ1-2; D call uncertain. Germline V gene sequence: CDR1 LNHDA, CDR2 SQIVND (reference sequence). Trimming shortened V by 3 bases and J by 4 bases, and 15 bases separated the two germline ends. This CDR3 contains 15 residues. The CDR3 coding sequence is TGTGCCAGTAGTATCAGGCCGATGCCTTCCTATGGCTACACCTTC. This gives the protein CASSIRPMPSYGYTF.

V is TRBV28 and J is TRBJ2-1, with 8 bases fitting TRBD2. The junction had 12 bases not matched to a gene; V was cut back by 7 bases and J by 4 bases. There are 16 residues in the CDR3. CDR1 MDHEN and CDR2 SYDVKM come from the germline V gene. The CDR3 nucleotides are TGTGCCAGCACGGGAGGGGGAGCGGGGGTATACAATGAGCAGTTCTTC. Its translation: CASTGGGAGVYNEQFF.

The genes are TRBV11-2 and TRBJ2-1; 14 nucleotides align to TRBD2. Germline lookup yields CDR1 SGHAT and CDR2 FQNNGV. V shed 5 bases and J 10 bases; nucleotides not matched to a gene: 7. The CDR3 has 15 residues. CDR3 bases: TGTGCCAGCAGCGAAGGGACTAGCGGGGGCTCGGAGCAGTTCTTC. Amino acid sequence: CASSEGTSGGSEQFF.

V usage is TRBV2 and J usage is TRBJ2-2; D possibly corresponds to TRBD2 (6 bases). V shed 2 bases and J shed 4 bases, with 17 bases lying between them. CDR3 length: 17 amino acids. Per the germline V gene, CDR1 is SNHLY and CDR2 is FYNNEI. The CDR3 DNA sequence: TGTGCCAGCAGTGAACTTAGCTCGGGACTGAGCACCGGGGAGCTGTTTTTT. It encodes CASSELSSGLSTGELFF.

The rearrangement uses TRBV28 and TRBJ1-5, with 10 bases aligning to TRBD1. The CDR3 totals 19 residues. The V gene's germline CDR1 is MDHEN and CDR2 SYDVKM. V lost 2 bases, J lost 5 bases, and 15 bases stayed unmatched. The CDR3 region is CASSLRGQGWWGDYQPQHF. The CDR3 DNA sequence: TGTGCCAGCAGTTTAAGGGGACAGGGGTGGTGGGGGGATTATCAGCCCCAGCATTTT.

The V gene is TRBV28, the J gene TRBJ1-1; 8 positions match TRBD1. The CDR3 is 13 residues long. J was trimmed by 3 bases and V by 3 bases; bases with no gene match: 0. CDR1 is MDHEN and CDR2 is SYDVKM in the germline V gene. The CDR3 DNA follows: TGTGCCAGCAGTTTCAGGGGGCACACTGAAGCTTTCTTT. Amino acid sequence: CASSFRGHTEAFF. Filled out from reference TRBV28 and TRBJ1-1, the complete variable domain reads DVKVTQSSRYLVKRTGEKVFLECVQDMDHENMFWYRQDPGLGLRLIYFSYDVKMKEKGDIPEGYSVSREKKERFSLILESASTNQTSMYLCASSFRGHTEAFFGQGTRLTVV.

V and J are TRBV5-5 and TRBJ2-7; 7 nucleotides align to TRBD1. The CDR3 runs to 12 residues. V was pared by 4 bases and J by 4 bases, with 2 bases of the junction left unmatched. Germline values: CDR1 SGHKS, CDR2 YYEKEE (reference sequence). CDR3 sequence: CASSEQGYEQYF. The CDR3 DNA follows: TGTGCCAGCAGCGAACAGGGGTACGAGCAGTACTTC.

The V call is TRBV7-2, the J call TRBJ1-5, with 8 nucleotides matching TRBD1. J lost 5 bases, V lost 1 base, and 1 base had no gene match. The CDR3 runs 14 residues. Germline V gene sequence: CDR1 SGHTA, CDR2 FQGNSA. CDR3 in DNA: TGTGCCAGCAGCTTAGTCAGGGGGCATCAGCCCCAGCATTTT. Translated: CASSLVRGHQPQHF.

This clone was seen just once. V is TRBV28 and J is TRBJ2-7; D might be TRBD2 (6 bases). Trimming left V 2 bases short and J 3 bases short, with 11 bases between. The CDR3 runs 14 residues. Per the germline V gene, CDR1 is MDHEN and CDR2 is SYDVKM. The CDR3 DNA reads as TGTGCCAGCAGTTTAGGCGGGGCTTACTACGAGCAGTACTTC. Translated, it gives CASSLGGAYYEQYF.

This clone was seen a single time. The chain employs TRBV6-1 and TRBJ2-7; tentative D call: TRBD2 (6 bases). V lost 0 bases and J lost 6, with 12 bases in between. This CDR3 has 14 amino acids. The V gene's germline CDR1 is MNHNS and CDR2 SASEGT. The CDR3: CASSEAGGRSEQYF. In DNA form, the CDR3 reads TGTGCCAGCAGTGAAGCGGGGGGAAGGTCCGAGCAGTACTTC.

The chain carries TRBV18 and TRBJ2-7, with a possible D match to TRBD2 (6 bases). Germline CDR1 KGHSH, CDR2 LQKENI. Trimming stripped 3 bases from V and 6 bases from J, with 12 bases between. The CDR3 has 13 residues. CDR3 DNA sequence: TGTGCCAGCTCACCTACGGCCGGGAGCGAGCAGTACTTC. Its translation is CASSPTAGSEQYF.

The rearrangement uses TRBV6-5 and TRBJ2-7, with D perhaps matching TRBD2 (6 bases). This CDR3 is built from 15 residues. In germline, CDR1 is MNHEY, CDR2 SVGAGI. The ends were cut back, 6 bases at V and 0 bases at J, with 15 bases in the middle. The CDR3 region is CASSPWRDPSYEQYF. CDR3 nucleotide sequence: TGTGCCAGCAGCCCCTGGCGGGACCCCTCCTACGAGCAGTACTTC.

CDR3 amino acids: CASRQVGITEAFF. CDR3 DNA sequence: TGTGCCAGCAGACAGGTTGGAATTACTGAAGCTTTCTTT. V gene TRBV6-5 combines with J gene TRBJ1-1; D is perhaps TRBD1 (5 bases). Germline V gene lookup returns CDR1 MNHEY and CDR2 SVGAGI. The V gene lost 6 bases and the J gene lost 5 bases, with 13 bases spanning the gap. The CDR3 contains 13 residues.

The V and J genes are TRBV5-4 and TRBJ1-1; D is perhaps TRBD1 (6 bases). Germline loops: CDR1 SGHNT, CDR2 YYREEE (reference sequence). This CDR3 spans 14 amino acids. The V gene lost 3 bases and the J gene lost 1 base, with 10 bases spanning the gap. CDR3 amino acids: CASSSSDRNTEAFF. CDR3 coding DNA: TGTGCCAGCAGCTCATCGGACAGGAACACTGAAGCTTTCTTT.

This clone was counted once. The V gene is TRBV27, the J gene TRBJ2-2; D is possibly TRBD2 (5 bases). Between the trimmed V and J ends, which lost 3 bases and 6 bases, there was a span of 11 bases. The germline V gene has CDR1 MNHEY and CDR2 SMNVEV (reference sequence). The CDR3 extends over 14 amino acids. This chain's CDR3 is CASSLWEKAGELFF. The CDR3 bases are TGTGCCAGCAGTTTGTGGGAGAAGGCCGGGGAGCTGTTTTTT.

Written as DNA, the CDR3 is TGTGCCAGCAGTCGTACGGGACTAGCGGCGCGTAGGACCGGGGAGCTGTTTTTT. This translates into CASSRTGLAARRTGELFF. This rearrangement joins TRBV27 to TRBJ2-2, with TRBD2 matching over 11 bases. Per germline, CDR1 MNHEY and CDR2 SMNVEV (reference sequence). The J segment lost 5 bases and the V segment lost 5 bases, leaving 13 bases of the junction unmatched. The CDR3 runs to 18 residues.

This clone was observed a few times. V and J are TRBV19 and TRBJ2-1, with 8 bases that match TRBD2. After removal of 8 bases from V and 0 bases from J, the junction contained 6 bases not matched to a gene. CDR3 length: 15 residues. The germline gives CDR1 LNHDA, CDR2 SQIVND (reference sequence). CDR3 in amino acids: CASYSGKSSYNEQFF. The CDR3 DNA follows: TGTGCCAGTTATAGCGGGAAGAGCTCCTACAATGAGCAGTTCTTC.

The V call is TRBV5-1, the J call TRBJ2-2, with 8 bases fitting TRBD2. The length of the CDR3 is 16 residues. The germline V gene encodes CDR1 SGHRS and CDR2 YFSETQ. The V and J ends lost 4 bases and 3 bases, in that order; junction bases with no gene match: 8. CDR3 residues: CASSPGGGWDTGELFF. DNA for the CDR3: TGCGCCAGCAGCCCGGGGGGGGGCTGGGACACCGGGGAGCTGTTTTTT.

In DNA, the CDR3 is TGTGCCAGGGTCGGCGGGAATCCATACGAGCAGTACTTC. Its protein product is CARVGGNPYEQYF. The chain has TRBV6-4 and TRBJ2-7; tentatively, D is TRBD2 (6 bases). Germline V lookup: CDR1 MRHNA, CDR2 SNTAGT. This CDR3 is built from 13 residues. V shed 9 bases and J shed 4 bases, with 16 bases lying between them.

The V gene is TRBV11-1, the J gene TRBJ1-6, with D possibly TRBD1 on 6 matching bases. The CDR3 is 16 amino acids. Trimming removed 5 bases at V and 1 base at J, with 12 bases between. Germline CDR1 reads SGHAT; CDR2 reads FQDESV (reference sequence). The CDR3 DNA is TGTGCCAGCAGCCGGGCAGGGGAGTCCTATAATTCACCCCTCCACTTT. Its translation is CASSRAGESYNSPLHF.

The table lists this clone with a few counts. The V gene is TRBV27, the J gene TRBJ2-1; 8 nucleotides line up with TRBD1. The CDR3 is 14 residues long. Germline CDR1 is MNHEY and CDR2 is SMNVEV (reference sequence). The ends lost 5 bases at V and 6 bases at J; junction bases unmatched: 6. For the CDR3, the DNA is TGTGCCAGCAGTAACGGACAGGGATCCAATGAGCAGTTCTTC. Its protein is CASSNGQGSNEQFF.

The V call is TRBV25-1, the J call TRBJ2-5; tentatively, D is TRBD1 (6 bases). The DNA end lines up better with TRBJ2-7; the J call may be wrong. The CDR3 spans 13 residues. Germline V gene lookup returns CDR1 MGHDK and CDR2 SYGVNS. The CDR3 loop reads CASSVARGGEQYF. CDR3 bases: TGTGCCAGCAGTGTTGCCCGAGGGGGCGAGCAGTACTTC.

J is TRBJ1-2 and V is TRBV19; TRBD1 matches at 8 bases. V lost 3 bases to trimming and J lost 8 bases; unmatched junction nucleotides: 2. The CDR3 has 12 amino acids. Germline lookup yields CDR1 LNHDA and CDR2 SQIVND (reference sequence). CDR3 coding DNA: TGTGCCAGTAGTATCCGGGACAGGGGCTACACCTTC. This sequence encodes CASSIRDRGYTF.

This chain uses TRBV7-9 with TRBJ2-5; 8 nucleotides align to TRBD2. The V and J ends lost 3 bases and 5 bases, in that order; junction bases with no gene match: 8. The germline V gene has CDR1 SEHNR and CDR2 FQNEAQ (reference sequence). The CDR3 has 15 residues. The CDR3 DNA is TGTGCCAGCAGCTTTCTCGCGGGGGGAAGGGAGACCCAGTACTTC. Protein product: CASSFLAGGRETQYF.

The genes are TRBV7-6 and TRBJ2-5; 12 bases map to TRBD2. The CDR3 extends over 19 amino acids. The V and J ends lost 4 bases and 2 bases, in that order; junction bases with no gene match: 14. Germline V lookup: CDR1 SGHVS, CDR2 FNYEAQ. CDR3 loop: CASSSLTSGGPTPQETQYF. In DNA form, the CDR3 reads TGTGCCAGCAGCTCCCTTACTAGCGGGGGGCCTACGCCTCAAGAGACCCAGTACTTC.

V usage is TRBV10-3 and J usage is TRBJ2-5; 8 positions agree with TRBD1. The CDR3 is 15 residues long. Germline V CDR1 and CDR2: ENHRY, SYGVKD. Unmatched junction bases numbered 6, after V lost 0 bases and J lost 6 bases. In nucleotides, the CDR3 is TGTGCCATCAGTGAGTCTACAGGGGGTCAACAGACCCAGTACTTC. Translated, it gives CAISESTGGQQTQYF.

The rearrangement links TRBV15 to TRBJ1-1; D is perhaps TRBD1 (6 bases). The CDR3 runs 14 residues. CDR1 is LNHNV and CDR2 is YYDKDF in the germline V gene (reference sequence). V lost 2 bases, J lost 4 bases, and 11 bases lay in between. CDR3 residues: CATSRRRGITEAFF. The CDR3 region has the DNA TGTGCCACCAGCAGAAGAAGGGGGATCACTGAAGCTTTCTTT. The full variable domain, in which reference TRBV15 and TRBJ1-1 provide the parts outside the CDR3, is DAMVIQNPRYQVTQFGKPVTLSCSQTLNHNVMYWYQQKSSQAPKLLFHYYDKDFNNEADTPDNFQSRRPNTSFCFLDIRSPGLGDTAMYLCATSRRRGITEAFFGQGTRLTVV.